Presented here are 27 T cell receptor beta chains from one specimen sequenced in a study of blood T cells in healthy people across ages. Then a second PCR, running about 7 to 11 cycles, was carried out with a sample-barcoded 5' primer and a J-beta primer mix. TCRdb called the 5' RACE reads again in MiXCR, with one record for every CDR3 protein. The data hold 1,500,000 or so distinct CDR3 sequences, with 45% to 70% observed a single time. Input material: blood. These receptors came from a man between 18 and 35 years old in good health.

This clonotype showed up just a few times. CDR3 sequence reads: CASSQVNKRYEQYF. The DNA for the CDR3 is TGCGCCAGCAGCCAAGTAAATAAGAGATACGAGCAGTACTTC. The chain has TRBV4-1 and TRBJ2-5; no reliable D call. TRBJ2-7 matches the DNA end more closely, so the J call is doubtful. The CDR3 runs to 14 residues. Germline CDR1 is MGHRA and CDR2 is YSYEKL.

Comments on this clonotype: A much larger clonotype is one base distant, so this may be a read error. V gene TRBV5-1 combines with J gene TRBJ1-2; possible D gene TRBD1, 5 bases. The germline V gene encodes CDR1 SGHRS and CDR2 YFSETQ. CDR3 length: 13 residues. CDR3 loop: CASSSGQTYGHTF. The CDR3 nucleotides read TGCGCCAGCAGCTCGGGGCAGACCTATGGCCACACCTTC. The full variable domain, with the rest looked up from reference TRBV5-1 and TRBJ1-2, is KAGVTQTPRYLIKTRGQQVTLSCSPISGHRSVSWYQQTPGQGLQFLFEYFSETQRNKGNFPGRFSGRQFSNSRSEMNVSTLELGDSALYLCASSSGQTYGHTFGSGTRLTVV.

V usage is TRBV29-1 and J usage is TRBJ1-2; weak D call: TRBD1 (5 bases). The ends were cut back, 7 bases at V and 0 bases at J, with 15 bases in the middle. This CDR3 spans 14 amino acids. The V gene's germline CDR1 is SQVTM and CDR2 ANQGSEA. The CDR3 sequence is CSAGEGRANYGYTF. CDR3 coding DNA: TGCAGCGCCGGGGAGGGGAGAGCTAACTATGGCTACACCTTC.

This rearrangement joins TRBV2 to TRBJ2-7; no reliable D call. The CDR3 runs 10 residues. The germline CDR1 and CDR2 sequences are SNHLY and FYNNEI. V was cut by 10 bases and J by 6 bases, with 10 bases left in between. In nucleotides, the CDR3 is TGTGCCAACAATCCAACCGAGCAGTACTTC. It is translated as CANNPTEQYF. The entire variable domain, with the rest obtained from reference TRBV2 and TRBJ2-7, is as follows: EPEVTQTPSHQVTQMGQEVILRCVPISNHLYFYWYRQILGQKVEFLVSFYNNEISEKSEIFDDQFSVERPDGSNFTLKIRSTKLEDSAMYFCANNPTEQYFGPGTRLTVT.

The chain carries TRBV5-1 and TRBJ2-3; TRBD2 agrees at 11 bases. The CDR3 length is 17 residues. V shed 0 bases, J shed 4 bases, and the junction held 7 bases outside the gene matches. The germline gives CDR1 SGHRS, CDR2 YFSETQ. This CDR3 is CASSLELAGAGSDTQYF. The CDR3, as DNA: TGCGCCAGCAGCTTGGAACTAGCGGGGGCCGGTTCAGATACGCAGTATTTT.

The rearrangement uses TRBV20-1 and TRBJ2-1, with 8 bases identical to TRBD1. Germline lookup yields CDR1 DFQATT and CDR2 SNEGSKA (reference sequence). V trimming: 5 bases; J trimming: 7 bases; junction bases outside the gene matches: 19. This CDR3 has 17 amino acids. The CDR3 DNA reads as TGCAGTGCTTCAAGAGATAGTGGGACAGGCTCCAGGAATGAGCAGTTCTTC. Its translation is CSASRDSGTGSRNEQFF.

DNA of the CDR3: TGTGCCAGCAGTGATGTTAGCGGGAGGGCTAATGAGCAGTTCTTC. Translation: CASSDVSGRANEQFF. The chain links TRBV6-1 to TRBJ2-1, with TRBD2 matching 11 bases. CDR3 length: 15 amino acids. Germline trimming cut 3 bases from V and 7 bases from J; bases unmatched to any gene: 5. CDR1 is MNHNS and CDR2 is SASEGT in the germline V gene.

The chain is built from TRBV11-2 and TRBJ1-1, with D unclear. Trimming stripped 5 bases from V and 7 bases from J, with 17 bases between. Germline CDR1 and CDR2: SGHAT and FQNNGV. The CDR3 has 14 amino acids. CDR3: CASSPTPVRYEAFF. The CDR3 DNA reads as TGTGCCAGCAGCCCCACCCCGGTTAGGTATGAAGCTTTCTTT.

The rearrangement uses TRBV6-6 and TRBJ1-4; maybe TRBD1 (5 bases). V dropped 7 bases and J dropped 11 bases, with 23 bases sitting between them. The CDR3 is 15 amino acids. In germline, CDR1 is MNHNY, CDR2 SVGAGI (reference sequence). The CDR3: CASTLWGVTEEKLFF. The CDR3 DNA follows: TGTGCCAGCACCCTGTGGGGGGTGACGGAGGAGAAACTGTTTTTT.

The CDR3 reads CAISRDEDRDTGELFF. CDR3 coding DNA: TGTGCCATCAGTCGAGACGAGGACAGAGACACCGGGGAGCTGTTTTTT. This chain joins TRBV10-3 and TRBJ2-2, with D possibly matching TRBD1 (6 bases). The V end lost 5 bases, the J end lost 3 bases, and 16 bases lay between the germline ends. Germline assignment: CDR1 ENHRY and CDR2 SYGVKD. The CDR3 contains 16 residues.

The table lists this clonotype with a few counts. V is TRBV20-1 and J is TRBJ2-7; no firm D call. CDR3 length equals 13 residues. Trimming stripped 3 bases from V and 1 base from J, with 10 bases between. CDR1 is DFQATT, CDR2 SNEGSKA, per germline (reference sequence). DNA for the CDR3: TGCAGTGCTAGTTTCACGGATTCCTACGAGCAGTACTTC. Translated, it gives CSASFTDSYEQYF.

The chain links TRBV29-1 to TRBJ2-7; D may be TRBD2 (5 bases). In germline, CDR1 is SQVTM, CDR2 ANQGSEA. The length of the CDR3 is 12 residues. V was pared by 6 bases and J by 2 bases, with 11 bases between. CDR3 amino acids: CSVLLETYEQYF. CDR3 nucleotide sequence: TGCAGCGTCTTACTAGAGACCTACGAGCAGTACTTC.

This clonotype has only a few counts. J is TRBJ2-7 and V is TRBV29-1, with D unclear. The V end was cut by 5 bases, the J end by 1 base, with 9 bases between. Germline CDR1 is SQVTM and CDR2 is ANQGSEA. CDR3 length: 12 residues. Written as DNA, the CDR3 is TGCAGCGTTCGCGAAGGGTCCTACGAGCAGTACTTC. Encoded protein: CSVREGSYEQYF.

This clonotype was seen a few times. The CDR3 loop reads CASSLEVGYTYEQYF. The CDR3 DNA sequence: TGTGCCAGCAGCTTAGAGGTCGGGTATACCTACGAGCAGTACTTC. V usage is TRBV7-6 and J usage is TRBJ2-7; D is undetermined. Germline lookup yields CDR1 SGHVS and CDR2 FNYEAQ. The germline V and J ends were trimmed by 1 base and 2 bases, with 12 bases remaining between them. This CDR3 region has 15 residues.

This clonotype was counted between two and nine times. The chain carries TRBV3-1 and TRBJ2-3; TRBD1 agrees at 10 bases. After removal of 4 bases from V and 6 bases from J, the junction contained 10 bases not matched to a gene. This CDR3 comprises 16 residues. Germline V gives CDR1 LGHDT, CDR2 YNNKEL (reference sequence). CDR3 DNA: TGTGCCAGCAGCCCCCGCGACAGGGGGCTGGGGGATACGCAGTATTTT. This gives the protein CASSPRDRGLGDTQYF.

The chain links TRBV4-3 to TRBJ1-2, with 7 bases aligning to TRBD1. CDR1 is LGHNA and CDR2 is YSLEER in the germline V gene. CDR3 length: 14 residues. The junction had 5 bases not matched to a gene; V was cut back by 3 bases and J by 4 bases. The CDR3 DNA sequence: TGCGCCAGCAGCCAGAACAGGGGTCCCTATGGCTACACCTTC. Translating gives CASSQNRGPYGYTF.

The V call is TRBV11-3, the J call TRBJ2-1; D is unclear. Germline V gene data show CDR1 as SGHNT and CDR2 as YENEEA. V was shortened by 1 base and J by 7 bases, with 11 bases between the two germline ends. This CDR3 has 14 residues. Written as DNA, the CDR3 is TGTGCCAGCAGCTTAGGGAGCCCCCGTAATGAGCAGTTCTTC. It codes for CASSLGSPRNEQFF.

CDR3 residues: CASSLRQSRYEQYF. CDR3 bases: TGTGCCAGCAGTTTAAGACAGAGTAGGTACGAGCAGTACTTC. V gene TRBV28 combines with J gene TRBJ2-7, with a possible D match to TRBD1 (5 bases). Germline loops: CDR1 MDHEN, CDR2 SYDVKM. This CDR3 is 14 amino acids long. The V and J ends lost 2 bases and 4 bases respectively, with 12 bases between them.

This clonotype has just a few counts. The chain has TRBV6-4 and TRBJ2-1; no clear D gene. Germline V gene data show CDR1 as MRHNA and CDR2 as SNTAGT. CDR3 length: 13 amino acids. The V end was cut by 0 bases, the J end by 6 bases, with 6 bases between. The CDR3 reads CASSDSPGNEQFF. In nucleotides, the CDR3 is TGTGCCAGCAGTGACTCTCCAGGCAATGAGCAGTTCTTC.

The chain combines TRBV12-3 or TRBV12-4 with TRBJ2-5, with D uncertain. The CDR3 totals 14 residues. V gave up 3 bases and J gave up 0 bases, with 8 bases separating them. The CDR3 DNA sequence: TGTGCCAGCAGTTTGACAAGCCACCAAGAGACCCAGTACTTC. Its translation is CASSLTSHQETQYF.

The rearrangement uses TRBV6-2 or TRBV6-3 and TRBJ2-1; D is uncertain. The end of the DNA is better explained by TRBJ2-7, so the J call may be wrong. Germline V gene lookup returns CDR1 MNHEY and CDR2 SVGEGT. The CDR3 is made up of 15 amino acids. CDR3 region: CASREDASSYNEQYF. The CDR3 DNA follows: TGTGCCAGCAGAGAAGATGCGAGCTCCTACAATGAGCAGTACTTC.

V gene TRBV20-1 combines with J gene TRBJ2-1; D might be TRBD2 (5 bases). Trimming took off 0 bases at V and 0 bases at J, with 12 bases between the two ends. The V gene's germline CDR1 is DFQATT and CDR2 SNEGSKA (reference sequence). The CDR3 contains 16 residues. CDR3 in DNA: TGCAGTGCTAGAGATGGTTCGGGAACCTCCTACAATGAGCAGTTCTTC. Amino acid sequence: CSARDGSGTSYNEQFF.

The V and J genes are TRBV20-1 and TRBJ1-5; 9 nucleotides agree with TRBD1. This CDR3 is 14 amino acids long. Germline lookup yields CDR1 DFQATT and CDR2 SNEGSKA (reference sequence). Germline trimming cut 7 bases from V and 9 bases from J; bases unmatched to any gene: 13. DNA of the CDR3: TGCAGTGTAGTGGGGAGACAGGGGGTATCGCCCCAGCATTTT. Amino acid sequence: CSVVGRQGVSPQHF.

The CDR3 nucleotides are TGTGCCAGCAGCTTAGCCCAGGAAGAGACCCAGTACTTC. This sequence encodes CASSLAQEETQYF. The chain couples TRBV7-9 to TRBJ2-5, with no clear D. V lost 0 bases to trimming and J lost 3 bases, with 5 bases between them. The CDR3 extends over 13 amino acids. Germline V gene lookup returns CDR1 SEHNR and CDR2 FQNEAQ (reference sequence). The full variable domain, in which reference TRBV7-9 and TRBJ2-5 provide the parts outside the CDR3, is DTGVSQNPRHKITKRGQNVTFRCDPISEHNRLYWYRQTLGQGPEFLTYFQNEAQLEKSRLLSDRFSAERPKGSFSTLEIQRTEQGDSAMYLCASSLAQEETQYFGPGTRLLVL.

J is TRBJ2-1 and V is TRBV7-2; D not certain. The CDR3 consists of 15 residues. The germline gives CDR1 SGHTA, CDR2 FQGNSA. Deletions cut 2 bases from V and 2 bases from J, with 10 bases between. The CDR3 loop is CASSLIVEAYNEQFF. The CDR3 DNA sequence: TGTGCCAGCAGCTTAATCGTAGAGGCCTACAATGAGCAGTTCTTC.

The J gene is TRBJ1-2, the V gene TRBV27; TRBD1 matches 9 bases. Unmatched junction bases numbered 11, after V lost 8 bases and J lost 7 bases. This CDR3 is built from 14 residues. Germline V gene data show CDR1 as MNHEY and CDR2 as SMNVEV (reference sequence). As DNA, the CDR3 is TGTGCCAGCGGGGGACAGGGCATAAGCGGTGGCTACACCTTC. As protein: CASGGQGISGGYTF.

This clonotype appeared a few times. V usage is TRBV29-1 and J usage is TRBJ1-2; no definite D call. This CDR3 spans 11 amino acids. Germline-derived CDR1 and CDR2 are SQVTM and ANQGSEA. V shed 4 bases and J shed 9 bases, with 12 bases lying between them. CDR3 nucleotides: TGCAGCGTTGTTGAAGGACCTAGCTACACCTTC. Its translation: CSVVEGPSYTF.